The clone carrying this T cell receptor (beta chain) appeared a few times. Antigen: not known. The assay was immunoSEQ multiplex PCR, and TCRdb's table has in-frame clones only and misses some. The table includes around 50,000 clones, 86% detected once. These data come from a study of T cell responses to AZD1222 COVID-19 vaccine. About the study: Second-dose timings of about 4 or about 12 weeks were pooled. Study observations and caveats: Seropositive status at baseline applied to only five or six AZD1222 recipients. CD4 TCRs linked to vaccination spanned spike, dominating at 160-218 and 743-854. Close to half of spike-specific TCRs reportedly recognize unmutated variant regions.

This TCR came from an adult in good health. The sequencing used peripheral blood, collected on day 0 of AZD1222 vaccination.

The CDR3 spells CASSPNPPGNTGELFF. In DNA, the CDR3 is TGTGCCAGCAGTCCTAACCCCCCCGGGAACACCGGGGAGCTGTTTTTT. This chain connects TRBV7-2 to TRBJ2-2; the D is unclear. The CDR3 loop spans 16 amino acids. The V end was cut by 6 bases, the J end by 1 base, with 15 bases between. The germline CDR1 and CDR2 sequences are SGHTA and FQGNSA. The variable domain in full, completed from reference TRBV7-2 and TRBJ2-2, reads GAGVSQSPSNKVTEKGKDVELRCDPISGHTALYWYRQSLGQGLEFLIYFQGNSAPDKSGLPSDRFSAERTGGSVSTLTIQRTQQEDSAVYLCASSPNPPGNTGELFFGEGSRLTVL.